The clone carrying this TCR beta chain was seen repeatedly, ten times or more. The antigen is not known. This record comes from a study of T cells after posttransplantation cyclophosphamide. Repertoires were generated with immunoSEQ multiplex PCR, while TCRdb's copy carries only in-frame clones and drops some. The table records approximately 27,000 clones without singletons, the ten largest covering over 1.3%. Peripheral blood was collected from the related graft donor on the marrow donation day. Study-level findings and limits: TRB clonality was highly associated with recipient CMV seropositivity and reactivation. Skin or GI-infiltrating T cells shared few TRB sequences with blood. Donor-recipient repertoire similarity was low at 1-2 months, rising over year one.

The V and J ends lost 0 bases and 5 bases respectively, with 7 bases between them. Looked up from germline, CDR1 is GTSNPN and CDR2 is SVGIG (reference sequence). This CDR3 is built from 13 residues. This receptor was identified in a man over 45 in good health, CMV-negative, and a related stem cell transplant donor. Source material: PBMCs. The V gene is TRBV30, the J gene TRBJ1-4; TRBD1 might be the D (5 bases). The chain's CDR3 is CAWSVQDNEKLFF. In DNA, the CDR3 is TGTGCCTGGAGTGTACAGGACAATGAAAAACTGTTTTTT. Full variable domain (rest looked up from reference TRBV30 and TRBJ1-4): SQTIHQWPATLVQPVGSPLSLECTVEGTSNPNLYWYRQAAGRGLQLLFYSVGIGQISSEVPQNLSASRPQDRQFILSSKKLLLSDSGFYLCAWSVQDNEKLFFGSGTQLSVL.